The clone carrying this T cell receptor beta chain was picked up many times. The antigen remains undetermined. This sample is part of a study of T cells in Graves' hyperthyroidism and ophthalmopathy. Germline values: CDR1 DFQATT, CDR2 SNEGSKA (reference sequence). The V and J ends lost 1 base and 11 bases, in that order; junction bases with no gene match: 13. The CDR3 covers 14 residues. General observations from the study: The blood repertoire included most of the expanded thyroid clonotypes above 0.001. Before onset, ophthalmopathy was predicted by the model a median roughly six months earlier.

Amplification yielded TCR beta CDR3 regions, with RNA transcripts as the source. A first-round RT-PCR of the TCR CDR3 used the HTBI primer set. TCRdb re-analysed the multiplex PCR reads in MiXCR, keeping a single row per CDR3 protein. The table has about 420,000 distinct CDR3 sequences, roughly an eighth seen once. Specimen: blood. The TCR was taken from a woman aged 18-35 years with Graves' hyperthyroidism. The V call is TRBV20-1, the J call TRBJ1-1; 7 nucleotides align to TRBD1. The chain's CDR3 is CSARGPGGDLKAFF. CDR3 coding DNA: TGCAGTGCTAGAGGCCCAGGGGGGGACCTGAAGGCTTTCTTT.